This is a list of T cell receptor beta chains from one sample in a study of PD-1 blockade in mismatch repair-deficient tumors. Profiled with immunoSEQ multiplex PCR; TCRdb holds only in-frame clones, not every one. Among around 100,000 clones listed, roughly 80% were seen once. The sample consisted of peripheral blood, taken 60 weeks after starting pembrolizumab. The receptor set was obtained from an adult with mismatch repair-deficient cancer. Both conserved end residues are part of each CDR3.

v_gene: TRBV19
j_gene: TRBJ2-7
CDR3aa: CASSPTSGGRGEQYF

v_gene: TRBV13
j_gene: TRBJ1-1
CDR3aa: CASSQQEWHVNTEAFF

v_gene: TRBV19
j_gene: TRBJ2-3
CDR3aa: CASSIGDLSTDTQYF

v_gene: TRBV5-5
j_gene: TRBJ1-3
CDR3aa: CASSFNRGSSGNTIYF

v_gene: TRBV5-1
j_gene: TRBJ1-1
CDR3aa: CASSLGWGADTEAFF

v_gene: TRBV5-1
j_gene: TRBJ2-7
CDR3aa: CASMGQGRAGEQYF

v_gene: TRBV5-6
j_gene: TRBJ1-2
CDR3aa: CASSLGGTQTYGYTF

v_gene: TRBV7-9
j_gene: TRBJ2-7
CDR3aa: CASSLSPGGAEQYF

v_gene: TRBV30
j_gene: TRBJ1-1
CDR3aa: CASTGPPSGYTEAFF

v_gene: TRBV28
j_gene: TRBJ1-2
CDR3aa: CASSTPQGFGGYTF

v_gene: TRBV5-4
j_gene: TRBJ1-5
CDR3aa: CASSPGRGWTGLYQPQHF

v_gene: TRBV2
j_gene: TRBJ2-1
CDR3aa: CASSDPGSYNEQFF

v_gene: TRBV7-3
j_gene: TRBJ1-1
CDR3aa: CASSLTGTGGTEAFF

v_gene: TRBV7-9
j_gene: TRBJ2-1
CDR3aa: CASSPRTSGRASSYNEQFF

v_gene: TRBV5-4
j_gene: TRBJ2-3
CDR3aa: CASSPGLAGGTDTQYF

v_gene: TRBV7-2
j_gene: TRBJ2-7
CDR3aa: CASGPTEEQYF

v_gene: TRBV7-9
j_gene: TRBJ2-7
CDR3aa: CASSRLDPSGEQYF

v_gene: TRBV18
j_gene: TRBJ2-5
CDR3aa: CASSLTDGQETQYF

v_gene: TRBV6-6
j_gene: TRBJ2-5
CDR3aa: CASSRDRSETQYF

v_gene: TRBV5-1
j_gene: TRBJ2-7
CDR3aa: CASSYGTAYEQYF

v_gene: TRBV10-3
j_gene: TRBJ2-7
CDR3aa: CAISETQQGAREQYF

v_gene: TRBV19
j_gene: TRBJ1-1
CDR3aa: CASRLGDTEAFF

v_gene: TRBV7-6
j_gene: TRBJ1-1
CDR3aa: CASSFGGHMNTEAFF

v_gene: TRBV28
j_gene: TRBJ2-7
CDR3aa: CASSSAGGPVSYEQYF

v_gene: TRBV5-1
j_gene: TRBJ1-1
CDR3aa: CASSAERDTEAFF

v_gene: TRBV10-3
j_gene: TRBJ2-2
CDR3aa: CAGGTSGNTGELFF

v_gene: TRBV10-3
j_gene: TRBJ2-7
CDR3aa: CAISESGQGYEQYF

v_gene: TRBV19
j_gene: TRBJ2-1
CDR3aa: CASSSGRPNNEQFF

v_gene: TRBV27
j_gene: TRBJ1-1
CDR3aa: CASSPSTGYGTEAFF

v_gene: TRBV19
j_gene: TRBJ2-7
CDR3aa: CASSMTAKYYEQYF

v_gene: TRBV30
j_gene: TRBJ2-1
CDR3aa: CAWSPAGGRYNEQFF

v_gene: TRBV7-2
j_gene: TRBJ2-7
CDR3aa: CASSLGTGVYEQYF

v_gene: TRBV5-1
j_gene: TRBJ2-1
CDR3aa: CASSSSTSGGGSYNEQFF

v_gene: TRBV7-2
j_gene: TRBJ1-5
CDR3aa: CASSLASGQKAQPQHF

v_gene: TRBV5-4
j_gene: TRBJ2-1
CDR3aa: CASSLTSFNEQFF

v_gene: TRBV18
j_gene: TRBJ2-1
CDR3aa: CASSPAWTESNEQFF

v_gene: TRBV29-1
j_gene: TRBJ1-2
CDR3aa: CSVDSGLGGYTF

v_gene: TRBV6-4
j_gene: TRBJ1-2
CDR3aa: CASTDRGLPLANYGYTF

v_gene: TRBV7-2
j_gene: TRBJ2-3
CDR3aa: CASSLEAGEGNTQYF

v_gene: TRBV7-9
j_gene: TRBJ2-7
CDR3aa: CASSLGDRGIPYEQYF

v_gene: TRBV19
j_gene: TRBJ2-1
CDR3aa: CASGSTYEQFF

v_gene: TRBV19
j_gene: TRBJ1-2
CDR3aa: CASSRTENYGYTF

v_gene: TRBV6-6
j_gene: TRBJ2-3
CDR3aa: CASSYWRTGGTDTQYF

v_gene: TRBV2
j_gene: TRBJ1-2
CDR3aa: CAILGPVGYTF